These T cell receptor beta chains were read from a single sample in a study of post-analysis software for immune sequencing data. Each CDR3 protein is one row after TCRdb ran MiXCR on the PCR reads. The repertoire holds about 540,000 distinct CDR3 sequences, with 30% to 40% as singletons. The sequenced sample consisted of blood. The receptors stem from a girl aged 2 to 17 with multiple sclerosis. Both conserved end residues are part of each CDR3. The D gene is left open where the match is weak. Size is omitted from some rows. Given values are once, few, many or a class for expanded clones.

>14|few|-|TRBJ1-2|TRBV7-9
CASSLEIINGGYTF
TGTGCCAGCAGCTTAGAAATAATAAACGGTGGCTACACCTTC
>11|few|-|TRBJ1-2|TRBV6-5
CASSPRDGYTF
TGTGCCAGCAGTCCTCGGGATGGCTACACCTTC
>13|few|TRBD2|TRBJ2-1|TRBV20-1
CSAHSGGHNEQFF
TGCAGTGCTCATAGCGGGGGTCACAATGAGCAGTTCTTC
>17|few|-|TRBJ2-3|TRBV5-1
CASSLGPGQFSTDTQYF
TGCGCCAGCAGCTTGGGCCCAGGACAGTTTAGCACAGATACGCAGTATTTT
>15|few|-|TRBJ1-1|TRBV20-1
CSAIGVGIFAAEAFF
TGCAGTGCTATTGGAGTAGGGATCTTTGCCGCTGAAGCTTTCTTT
>16|once|-|TRBJ1-5|TRBV21-1
CASSNIRGASNQPQHF
TGTGCCAGCAGCAATATTCGGGGGGCTAGCAATCAGCCCCAGCATTTT
>14|-|-|TRBJ1-6|TRBV11-2
CASSLGAYNSPLHF
TGTGCCAGCAGCCTGGGGGCCTATAATTCACCCCTCCACTTT
>16|-|-|TRBJ2-7|TRBV3-1
CASSQELQPVSYEQYF
TGTGCCAGCAGCCAAGAACTACAGCCCGTCTCCTACGAGCAGTACTTC
>18|once|TRBD1|TRBJ1-2|TRBV18
CASSPVSEPGQGRYGYTF
TGTGCCAGCTCACCTGTGAGCGAACCGGGACAGGGGCGGTATGGCTACACCTTC
>12|few|-|TRBJ1-2|TRBV29-1
CSVGGADYGYTF
TGCAGCGTCGGTGGGGCAGACTATGGCTACACCTTC
>13|many|TRBD2|TRBJ2-1|TRBV29-1
CSVASGGGNEQFF
TGCAGCGTTGCCAGCGGGGGTGGCAATGAGCAGTTCTTC
>15|many|TRBD2|TRBJ2-1|TRBV11-1
CASSLGMTSLNEQFF
TGTGCCAGCAGCCTAGGAATGACTAGCCTCAATGAGCAGTTCTTC
>16|few|TRBD2|TRBJ2-3|TRBV5-1
CASSPGVRGGTDTQYF
TGCGCCAGCAGCCCGGGCGTGCGCGGGGGGACAGATACGCAGTATTTT
>16|few|TRBD1|TRBJ1-2|TRBV5-1
CASSRGTGEYYYGYTF
TGCGCCAGCAGCCGAGGGACAGGGGAGTATTACTATGGCTACACCTTC
>18|few|TRBD2|TRBJ2-5|TRBV5-1
CASSPQLAGVRAQETQYF
TGCGCCAGCAGCCCACAGCTAGCGGGGGTGCGGGCCCAAGAGACCCAGTACTTC
>13|few|TRBD1|TRBJ1-1|TRBV20-1
CSAVRGIGTEAFF
TGCAGTGCGGTCAGGGGGATTGGAACTGAAGCTTTTTTT
>16|-|-|TRBJ1-5|TRBV20-1
CSARDGWGALNQPQHF
TGCAGTGCTAGAGATGGGTGGGGGGCTCTCAATCAGCCCCAGCATTTT
>15|-|-|TRBJ1-1|TRBV7-2
CASTSPSNMNTEAFF
TGTGCCAGCACTTCGCCCAGCAACATGAACACTGAAGCTTTCTTT
>18|-|-|TRBJ1-5|TRBV12-3/TRBV12-4
CASSLALLDFGSNQPQHF
TGTGCCAGCAGTTTAGCGTTGTTGGATTTTGGGTCCAATCAGCCCCAGCATTTT
>14|once|-|TRBJ1-2|TRBV6-6
CASSYSRRGDGYTF
TGTGCCAGCAGTTACTCGCGGAGGGGTGATGGCTACACCTTC